This T cell receptor beta chain was recovered during a study of T cell repertoires in cytomegalovirus infection. Using its own MiXCR run on the reads, TCRdb lists one record per CDR3 protein. In the table there are about 310,000 distinct CDR3 sequences, roughly 15% of which are singletons. V was clipped by 6 bases and J by 4 bases, with 9 bases between them. This CDR3 comprises 13 residues. Germline V gives CDR1 SGHVS, CDR2 FNYEAQ. V and J are TRBV7-6 and TRBJ2-2; D is possibly TRBD1 or TRBD2 (6 bases each). Sequencing was carried out using PBMCs. This TCR came from a human donor in good health (CMV status not recorded). Some clones in this sample may be carry-over from other donors' samples. CDR3 DNA sequence: TGTGCCAGCAGTTCGGGGGCCACCGGGGAGCTGTTTTTT. Amino acids: CASSSGATGELFF.